Presented here are 10 T cell receptor beta chains from one specimen sequenced in a study of T cell responses to AZD1222 COVID-19 vaccine. Clones were sequenced by immunoSEQ multiplex PCR, and TCRdb holds only the in-frame ones, with some missing. The profile shows 120,000 or so clones, more than 80% of them singletons. The sequencing used peripheral blood, collected 28 days after the second dose of the MenACWY control vaccine. These receptors originate from an adult who received the MenACWY meningococcal vaccine as a control.

CDR3 in amino acids: CATSRARSYEQYF. CDR3 DNA: TGTGCCACCAGCAGAGCGAGGAGCTACGAGCAGTACTTC. The chain couples TRBV15 to TRBJ2-7; D uncertain. CDR1 and CDR2 (germline): LNHNV, YYDKDF (reference sequence). Trimming shortened V by 1 base and J by 3 bases, and 7 bases separated the two germline ends. There are 13 residues in the CDR3.

The chain couples TRBV6-2 or TRBV6-3 to TRBJ2-3; 8 nucleotides agree with TRBD2. V shed 5 bases, J shed 1 base, and the junction held 5 bases outside the gene matches. Germline CDR1 is MNHEY and CDR2 is SVGEGT. The CDR3 sequence is 15 residues long. CDR3 amino acids: CASSAGLGGTDTQYF. CDR3 in DNA: TGTGCCAGCAGTGCGGGACTAGGCGGCACAGATACGCAGTATTTT.

DNA for the CDR3: TGCGCCAGCAGTCATGACAGGGGCCCTCTAAAGGGTGAGCAGTTCTTC. Its translation is CASSHDRGPLKGEQFF. The rearrangement uses TRBV23-1 and TRBJ2-1; 8 nucleotides match TRBD1. TRBV23-1 is labeled an ORF, and its function is uncertain. V shed 3 bases, J shed 9 bases, and the junction held 13 bases outside the gene matches. The CDR3 covers 16 residues.

The rearrangement joins TRBV2 to TRBJ1-2, with 9 bases aligning to TRBD1. Germline values: CDR1 SNHLY, CDR2 FYNNEI. The CDR3 extends over 16 amino acids. The junction had 18 bases not matched to a gene; V was cut back by 10 bases and J by 6 bases. CDR3 sequence (DNA): TGTGCCACCGGCGAATATGGGACAGGGAGTAATCATGGCTACACCTTC. This translates into CATGEYGTGSNHGYTF.

J is TRBJ2-7 and V is TRBV28, with TRBD2 as a possible D gene (6 bases). Between the trimmed V and J ends, which lost 6 bases and 3 bases, there was a span of 15 bases. This CDR3 comprises 14 residues. Germline values: CDR1 MDHEN, CDR2 SYDVKM. The CDR3 is CASRYRDFRYEQYF. The CDR3 bases are TGTGCCAGCAGATACCGGGACTTCCGCTACGAGCAGTACTTC. Together with reference TRBV28 and TRBJ2-7, the CDR3 gives the full variable domain: DVKVTQSSRYLVKRTGEKVFLECVQDMDHENMFWYRQDPGLGLRLIYFSYDVKMKEKGDIPEGYSVSREKKERFSLILESASTNQTSMYLCASRYRDFRYEQYFGPGTRLTVT.

CDR3 in DNA: TGTGCCAGCAGCTTGGGACAGGCCTACGATGGCTACACCTTC. Its protein is CASSLGQAYDGYTF. V is TRBV7-9 and J is TRBJ1-2; 8 nucleotides align to TRBD1. V shed 3 bases, J shed 6 bases, and the junction held 6 bases outside the gene matches. Germline V gene sequence: CDR1 SEHNR, CDR2 FQNEAQ (reference sequence). This CDR3 has 14 amino acids.

This rearrangement joins TRBV3-1 (or the pseudogene TRBV3-2) to TRBJ2-3; 9 nucleotides line up with TRBD2. CDR3 length equals 19 residues. J lost 2 bases, V lost 0 bases, and 12 bases had no gene match. CDR1 is LGHDT and CDR2 is YNNKEL in the germline V gene (reference sequence). Here the CDR3 DNA reads TGTGCCAGCAGCCAAGATGTAATAGCGGGAGAAGGGTACACAGATACGCAGTATTTT. Protein: CASSQDVIAGEGYTDTQYF.

The gene calls are TRBV19 and TRBJ2-1, with 7 bases that match TRBD2. CDR3 length: 15 amino acids. Germline CDR1 reads LNHDA; CDR2 reads SQIVND (reference sequence). The junction had 2 bases not matched to a gene; V was cut back by 3 bases and J by 0 bases. For the CDR3, the DNA is TGTGCCAGTAGTATGGGAGGGAGCTCCTACAATGAGCAGTTCTTC. It is translated as CASSMGGSSYNEQFF.

This clone was picked up a small number of times. The chain links TRBV6-1 to TRBJ2-7; a possible D gene is TRBD2 (5 bases). In germline, CDR1 is MNHNS, CDR2 SASEGT. Trimming removed 3 bases at V and 0 bases at J, with 12 bases between. The CDR3 length is 15 residues. The CDR3 DNA sequence: TGTGCCAGCAGTGAGTCGATGGGGAGCTCCTACGAGCAGTACTTC. It yields the protein CASSESMGSSYEQYF.

This chain connects TRBV7-9 to TRBJ2-3; perhaps TRBD1 as D (5 bases). Trimming removed 0 bases from V and 1 base from J, with 5 bases in between. Germline V gene lookup returns CDR1 SEHNR and CDR2 FQNEAQ (reference sequence). The CDR3 totals 14 residues. This CDR3 reads CASSLAGGTDTQYF. CDR3 nucleotide sequence: TGTGCCAGCAGCTTAGCAGGGGGCACAGATACGCAGTATTTT.